These 7 T cell receptor delta chains share one sample of origin, sequenced in a study of in vitro expanded adult blood gammadelta T cells. The sample's treatment: AbnobaViscum Pini, a non-fermented European mistletoe (Viscum album, pine host) extract drug, 1000 ug/mL. After expansion, live CD3+ TCRgammadelta+ Vgamma9+ Vdelta2+ T cells were FACS-sorted. PBMC were pulsed for one day with around 1,000 ug/mL AbnobaViscum P, then washed three times. The cells grew for about 15 days in culture, receiving fresh IL-2 every 3 to 4 days. Their antigens remain unidentified. TCRdb re-called the 5' RACE reads through CATT. The table records more than 300 delta-chain clones, about 38% of them present only once. This sample comprised gamma-delta T cells from peripheral blood expanded in culture, obtained from an in vitro culture stimulated with Abnoba P. These receptors were obtained from an adult in good health.

About this clone itself: A far larger clone is one base from this, pointing to a likely read error. The V and J genes are TRDV2 and TRDJ1; 10 bases match TRDD3. TCRdb offers no J gene call, so here the DNA was matched to germline to obtain one. V lost 0 bases and J lost 2; bases outside the gene matches: 8. Germline V lookup: CDR1 GEAIGNYY, CDR2 EKD. CDR3 length: 17 residues. CDR3 region: CACDTVGGYRGTDKLIF. The CDR3 region has the DNA TGTGCCTGTGACACCGTTGGGGGATACAGAGGAACCGATAAACTCATCTTT.

Regarding this clone: A single base is all that separates this from a far larger clone, so a read error is likely. The rearrangement uses TRDV2 and TRDJ3; weak D call: TRDD3 (5 bases). The J gene is not listed in TCRdb, so it was assigned here from a DNA match to germline. The V gene lost 1 base and the J gene lost 1 base, with 13 bases spanning the gap. CDR1 and CDR2 from the germline V gene are GEAIGNYY and EKD. This CDR3 is 18 amino acids long. The CDR3 region is CACDTEEGFSWDTRQMFF. The CDR3 DNA reads as TGTGCCTGTGACACTGAGGAGGGATTTTCCTGGGACACCCGACAGATGTTTTTC.

A note on this clone: A far larger clone is just one base off, so this is likely a read error. This chain uses TRDV2 with TRDJ1; D not resolved. TCRdb offers no J gene call, so here the DNA was matched to germline to obtain one. The CDR3 loop spans 16 amino acids. Germline assignment: CDR1 GEAIGNYY and CDR2 EKD. The CDR3 protein is CASDTVGNPIRDKLIF. CDR3 in DNA: TGTGCCAGTGACACCGTAGGGAACCCAATCCGCGATAAACTCATCTTT.

This clone was picked up a small number of times. This may arise from a read error, as a much more abundant clone is one base away. The same CDR3 is also encoded by other DNA sequences in this sample. The gene calls are TRDV2 and TRDJ1; a possible D gene is TRDD3 (6 bases). The J gene is absent in TCRdb and was assigned here via DNA matching to germline. Germline V CDR1 and CDR2: GEAIGNYY, EKD. The CDR3 loop spans 16 amino acids. CDR3 sequence (DNA): TGTGCCTGTGACACGCTTGGCGCGGGGGACACTGATAAACTCATCTTT. This encodes CACDTLGAGDTDKLIF.

Points on this clone: This likely reflects a read error, since a far larger clone is one base away. The chain combines TRDV2 with TRDJ1; D is possibly TRDD3 (5 bases). TCRdb is silent on the J gene; assignment here came from matching the DNA to germline. V lost 0 bases to trimming and J lost 0 bases, with 13 bases between them. Per germline, CDR1 GEAIGNYY and CDR2 EKD. CDR3 length: 16 amino acids. CDR3 bases: TGTGCCTGTGACACCGCGGGGGCTACGTACACCGATAAACTCATCTTT. Its protein is CACDTAGATYTDKLIF.

Comments on this clone: A read error may be the cause here, since a much bigger clone is one base away. The same CDR3 can be traced to other DNA sequences in this sample. The chain has TRDV2 and TRDJ1; 8 nucleotides line up with TRDD3. V lost 5 bases to trimming and J lost 5 bases; unmatched junction nucleotides: 9. Germline CDR1 reads GEAIGNYY; CDR2 reads EKD. CDR3 size: 14 residues. Written as DNA, the CDR3 is TGTGCCTGTGTCTTACTGGGGGTTGCTGATAAACTCATCTTT. Protein: CACVLLGVADKLIF.

With respect to this clone: This may stem from a read error, because a much larger clone lies one nucleotide away. The chain uses TRDV2 and TRDJ1; the match to TRDD3 covers 8 bases. V dropped 6 bases and J dropped 0; count of bases not matched to a gene: 23. This CDR3 has 20 amino acids. Germline V gene data show CDR1 as GEAIGNYY and CDR2 as EKD. This chain's CDR3 is CACSTVTGGIRTSYTDKLIF. CDR3 DNA sequence: TGTGCCTGTTCGACGGTTACTGGGGGTATACGAACCTCGTACACCGATAAACTCATCTTT.